This T cell receptor beta chain stems from a study of blood T cell repertoires in COVID-19. CDR1 MNHEY and CDR2 SVGAGI come from the germline V gene. The CDR3 is 14 residues long. Trimming cost V 5 bases and J 4 bases; bases outside gene matches: 4. TCRdb's copy holds only in-frame clones and misses some; the assay was immunoSEQ multiplex PCR. The sample consists of 130,000 to 150,000 clones, roughly nine tenths of them appearing once. This clonotype was sampled from a human donor in a cohort sampled during active COVID-19. This chain uses TRBV6-5 with TRBJ2-3, with 9 nucleotides matching TRBD1. The material sequenced was peripheral blood. CDR3 protein: CASSRGQGADTQYF. The DNA of the CDR3 is TGTGCCAGCAGTAGGGGACAGGGCGCAGATACGCAGTATTTT.